This T cell receptor beta chain was found in a study of shared clonotypes between healthy human individuals (dated by TCRdb to 2020 to 2022). Regarding the complete study: A few men and two women, aged 18 to 49 years, made up the cohort. Between about 0.8 and 9 billion PBMCs per donor were obtained by leukapheresis. The study deeply sequenced blood TCR repertoires of about 5 healthy adults to estimate repertoire size and the extent of clonotype sharing between individuals. To increase sequencing depth and limit assay-specific biases, different laboratories used diverse techniques to prepare libraries and sequence TCR repertoires. For each donor, CD4 naive and CD4 memory were each run on three plates, CD8 naive on two plates, and CD8 memory on one plate.

Clipping removes 3 bases from V and 10 bases from J, with 9 as the unmatched junction base count. The CDR3 numbers 15 residues from cysteine through phenylalanine. Only the CDR3 DNA stays, 45 bases, in frame from base 1. The germline V gene encodes CDR1 MNHEY and CDR2 SMNVEV (reference sequence). Donors were healthy HIV-negative adults with no recently reported acute infections or vaccinations. Every donor was a Caucasian adult living in Nashville, Tennessee, USA. CD4+ T cells were enriched through magnetic negative selection, after which naive cells were positively selected on CD45RA and the remaining negative fraction served as the memory subset. Blood was collected by leukapheresis, and PBMCs were isolated by Ficoll-Histopaque density gradient centrifugation and then cryopreserved in liquid nitrogen vapor phase. Analytical flow cytometry was used to check the purity and quantity of each magnetically sorted T cell population. Genomic DNA was isolated from each sorted fraction and quantified by UV absorbance on a Nanodrop 2000c.

General conclusions and limits of the study: Even with the large sequencing depth, rarefaction of the sorted-subset datasets indicated that sequencing was incomplete. Sampling was restricted to blood, and TCR repertoires in tissue are likely to differ from TCR repertoires in blood. The small number of donors limited the genetic and exposure-history diversity represented. Sharing across a handful of donors was observed for 5% to 6.5% of naive CD4, 3.5% of naive CD8, 2% to 2.5% of memory CD4, and about 0.39% of memory CD8 clonotypes. Naive subsets generally had larger estimated clonotype richness than memory subsets. Clonotypes shared by all four sorted-subset donors showed higher generation probabilities than non-shared clonotypes. Pairwise subsampling led to the expectation that sequencing depth would affect the degree of clonotype sharing among donors.

A single count supports this clone. Its target antigen remains unknown. Base qualities were left out, and no much larger clone turns up one base away. TCR CDR3 regions were amplified from genomic DNA by multiplex PCR using the deep immunoSEQ assay. Genomic DNA extracted from each cell subset was distributed evenly over all wells of several immunoSEQ 96-well plates, and each plate served as one replicate. For sorted subsets, about 200 ng genomic DNA, equal to about 30,000 T cell genomes, was loaded into each replicate PCR. Purified libraries were measured with a Qubit 3.0 fluorometer, size-checked on a Bioanalyzer 2100, and measured again with the KAPA Library Quantification kit. Every immunoSEQ 96-well plate was sequenced on a dedicated single-read 150-cycle Illumina NextSeq 550 flow cell. The authors' pipeline ran thus. The immunoSEQ output contained only junctional sequences without quality scores, so filtering could not match that applied to full-length reads. To assign V/J genes and CDR3, sequences were annotated using PyIR, a Python wrapper for IgBLAST v1.9, with IMGT germline references. Reads with weak V/J assignments (E-value above 1e-6), missing CDR3, stop codons, out-of-frame junctions, or ambiguous translated residues were removed. V3J clonotypes were defined as sequences sharing the same inferred V gene, J gene, and CDR3 amino acid sequence. Percentage overlap between repertoires was computed as shared unique clonotypes divided by the size of the smaller repertoire. RTK rarefaction, the Chao1 estimator, and Recon v2.1 estimates of unobserved clonotypes were used to assess repertoire richness. For all TCRbeta clonotypes obtained by the gDNA method from a handful of donors, generation probabilities were computed with OLGA. TCRdb provides this immuneACCESS table in a form limited to in-frame rearrangements. Some clones are lacking; in checked studies, under half of them reflect an unresolved V gene, and why the rest are absent is not known. V and J calls and clone size follow that table, whereas D and trimming were derived from the DNA. Here the sample has around 2.1 million clones; 95% occur a single time. Approximately 0.13% of the sample is taken by the ten largest.

Sequencing input: naive CD4+ T cells sorted from blood. What this sample's cell subset or site label stands for: CD45RA+ positively selected. The receptor chain draws on TRBV27 and TRBJ1-6, with TRBD1 matching 7 junction bases. The TCR comes from a man in his late teens or twenties in good health. The CDR3 reads as follows: CASSFETGLGSPLHF. The nucleotide sequence is given as TGTGCCAGCAGTTTCGAGACAGGGCTAGGGTCACCCCTCCACTTT.